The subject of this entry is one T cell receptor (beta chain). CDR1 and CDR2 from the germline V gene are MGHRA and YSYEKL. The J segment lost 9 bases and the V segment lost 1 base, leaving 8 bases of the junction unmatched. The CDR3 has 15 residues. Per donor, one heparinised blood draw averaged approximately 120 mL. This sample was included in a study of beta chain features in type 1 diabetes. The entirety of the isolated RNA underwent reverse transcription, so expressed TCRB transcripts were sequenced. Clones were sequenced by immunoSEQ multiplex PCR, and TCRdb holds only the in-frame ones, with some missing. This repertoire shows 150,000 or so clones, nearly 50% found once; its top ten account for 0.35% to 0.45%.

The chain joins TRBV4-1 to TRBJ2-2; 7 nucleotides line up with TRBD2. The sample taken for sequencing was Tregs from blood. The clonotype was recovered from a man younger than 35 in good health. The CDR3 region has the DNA TGCGCCAGCAGCCAAGGGGGGGGGTCCGCCAGGGAGCTGTTTTTT. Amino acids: CASSQGGGSARELFF.